Sequencing of this TCR beta chain was carried out in a study of blood T cell repertoires in COVID-19. Whole-study context: The origin of the acute and convalescent COVID-19 samples was the United States, Italy and Spain.

The table came from immunoSEQ multiplex PCR; TCRdb's copy has only in-frame clones and leaves some out. The data hold 200,000 to 250,000 clones, with over 80% observed a single time. The sequence was obtained from an older woman with active or convalescent COVID-19. The sample was peripheral blood.

CDR3 in DNA: TGTGCCAGCAGACGGACATATAGCACAGATACGCAGTATTTT. Protein: CASRRTYSTDTQYF. The chain is built from TRBV28 and TRBJ2-3; tentative D call: TRBD1 (5 bases). The CDR3 has 14 amino acids. The V end was cut by 6 bases, the J end by 0 bases, with 10 bases between. Germline V gives CDR1 MDHEN, CDR2 SYDVKM.